One and the same sample provided the 10 T cell receptor beta chains below, sequenced in a study of T cells in women clearing cervical HPV infection. Assay used: immunoSEQ multiplex PCR; TCRdb lists only in-frame clones, some missing. In total, the table holds around 22,000 clones. The specimen was blood buffy coat. The receptors derive from a woman aged 18-69 years with a cervical HPV16 infection that either progressed to CIN3+ or cleared (not recorded which).

On this clone itself: The read ends 3 residues shy of where the CDR3 ends; the end is completed using the germline J gene. The J gene is TRBJ2-5, the V gene TRBV20-1; 10 bases align to TRBD2. V trimming: 0 bases; J trimming: 1 base; junction bases outside the gene matches: 5. Germline CDR1 reads DFQATT; CDR2 reads SNEGSKA (reference sequence). The CDR3 loop spans 16 amino acids. This CDR3 is CSARDLVAGGQETQYF. The sequenced part of the CDR3 DNA is TGCAGTGCTAGAGATCTGGTAGCGGGAGGCCAAGAGACC.

As for this clone: The observed sequence ends 3 residues before the CDR3 terminus, with the missing tail filled in from the germline J gene. This rearrangement joins TRBV28 to TRBJ1-4, with 7 bases that match TRBD1. CDR1 MDHEN and CDR2 SYDVKM come from the germline V gene. The CDR3 covers 16 residues. The ends lost 7 bases at V and 7 bases at J; junction bases unmatched: 15. The CDR3 loop is CASTDLRDSRGEKLFF. Incomplete CDR3 DNA: TGTGCCAGCACCGATTTAAGGGACAGCCGGGGTGAAAAA.

Turning to this clone: Read sequence stops 3 residues before the CDR3 end, and the germline J gene provides the missing end. The rearrangement uses TRBV5-4 and TRBJ2-3; 8 positions match TRBD2. CDR1 SGHNT and CDR2 YYREEE come from the germline V gene (reference sequence). The CDR3 totals 16 residues. CDR3 DNA, as far as it was read: TGTGCCAGCAGCTTTAAGCGGGAGTCGGGGGGAGAGACG. The encoded protein is CASSFKRESGGET. The entire CDR3 protein reads CASSFKRESGGETQYF.

Points on this clone: Read coverage stops 3 residues before the CDR3 terminus; the germline J gene supplies the remainder. The rearrangement uses TRBV3-1 (or the pseudogene TRBV3-2) and TRBJ2-5; no clear D gene. V shed 3 bases and J shed 5 bases, with 7 bases lying between them. The CDR3 loop spans 12 amino acids. Looked up from germline, CDR1 is LGHDT and CDR2 is YNNKEL (reference sequence). CDR3 DNA, as far as it was read: TGTGCCAGCAGCCAGCCGAGGGAGACC. Protein sequence: CASSQPRET. The whole CDR3 reads CASSQPRETQYF.

On this clone: The read falls 3 residues short of the CDR3 end, and the missing part is taken from the germline J gene. This chain uses TRBV12-3 or TRBV12-4 with TRBJ1-2; D may be TRBD1 (5 bases). Trimming pared 5 bases from V and 4 bases from J, leaving 14 bases between. CDR3 length equals 14 residues. The CDR3 bases that were read are TGTGCCAGCAGTCCTCCCGCAGGGAGCTATGGC. Encoded protein: CASSPPAGSYG. The entire CDR3 sequence reads CASSPPAGSYGYTF.

Details on this clone: The CDR3 end lies 3 residues beyond the end of the read and is filled in from the germline J gene. This chain connects TRBV19 to TRBJ2-4; TRBD2 might be the D (5 bases). The V gene's germline CDR1 is LNHDA and CDR2 SQIVND (reference sequence). The CDR3 totals 12 residues. The CDR3 bases that were read are TGTGCCAGTAGTACGGGGAACTATGGT. Translation: CASSTGNYG. The CDR3 in full is CASSTGNYGQYF.

Points on this clone: The read finishes 3 residues shy of the CDR3 end, and the germline J gene is used to complete it. V usage is TRBV4-2 and J usage is TRBJ2-7; 9 bases are a match to TRBD2. Germline V lookup: CDR1 LGHNA, CDR2 YNFKEQ. The CDR3 length is 15 residues. With V trimmed by 2 bases and J by 4 bases, 6 bases remained unmatched. The CDR3 region is CASSQNSGSSYEQYF. CDR3 DNA (partial): TGTGCCAGCAGCCAAAATAGCGGGAGTTCGTACGAG.

Notes on this clone: The CDR3 extends 3 residues past the end of the read, so its final part is completed from the germline J gene. The chain employs TRBV29-1 and TRBJ2-7, with a weak D call TRBD1 (6 bases). This CDR3 has 17 amino acids. Germline V gene sequence: CDR1 SQVTM, CDR2 ANQGSEA. The V end lost 2 bases, the J end lost 2 bases, and 22 bases lay between the germline ends. Incomplete CDR3 DNA: TGCAGCGTTGAAAAAATGGGCCCCGGGACATGGGCCTACGAG. Amino acids: CSVEKMGPGTWAYE. The entire CDR3 sequence reads CSVEKMGPGTWAYEQYF.

With respect to this clone: The read is 3 residues too short to cover the CDR3 end, so that end is filled in from the germline J gene. The chain has TRBV30 and TRBJ2-3; D is uncertain. V was cut by 0 bases and J by 2 bases, with 15 bases left in between. The CDR3 is 16 amino acids. Per germline, CDR1 GTSNPN and CDR2 SVGIG (reference sequence). Here the CDR3 reads CAWSVLLVSSTDTQYF. CDR3 bases read: TGTGCCTGGAGTGTACTTTTAGTCTCCTCCACAGATACG.

On this clone itself: The CDR3 extends 3 residues past the end of the read, so its final part is completed from the germline J gene. The chain has TRBV5-1 and TRBJ2-7, with D tentatively TRBD2 (6 bases). The length of the CDR3 is 13 residues. Per germline, CDR1 SGHRS and CDR2 YFSETQ. V was trimmed by 4 bases and J by 5 bases, leaving 13 bases between them. The CDR3 spells CASSRPGGDEQYF. CDR3 DNA, as far as it was read: TGCGCCAGCAGCAGACCGGGCGGGGACGAG.